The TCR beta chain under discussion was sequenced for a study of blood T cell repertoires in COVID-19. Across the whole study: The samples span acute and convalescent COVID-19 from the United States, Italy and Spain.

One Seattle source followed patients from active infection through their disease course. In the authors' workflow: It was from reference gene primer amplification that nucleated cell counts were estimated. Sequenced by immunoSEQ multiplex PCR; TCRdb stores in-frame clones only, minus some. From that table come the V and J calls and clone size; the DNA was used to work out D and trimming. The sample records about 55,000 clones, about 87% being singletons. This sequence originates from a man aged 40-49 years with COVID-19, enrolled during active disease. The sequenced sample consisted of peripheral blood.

The CDR3, as DNA: TGTGCCACACAATCACTAGCGGGGGCGCGTGTCGGGTCAGATACGCAGTATTTT. Translating gives CATQSLAGARVGSDTQYF. The chain combines TRBV28 with TRBJ2-3; 11 nucleotides agree with TRBD2. The CDR3 extends over 18 amino acids. Germline trimming cut 10 bases from V and 4 bases from J; bases unmatched to any gene: 19. Germline V gives CDR1 MDHEN, CDR2 SYDVKM.